Shown below are 30 T cell receptor beta chains from a single sample sequenced in a study of CD8 T cells in Susac syndrome. Random-hexamer reverse transcription was applied to roughly 0.5 to 1 ug RNA. TCRdb itself ran the immunoSEQ multiplex PCR reads through MiXCR, one entry per CDR3 protein. Of about 150,000 distinct CDR3 sequences in the sample, 95% were seen once. Sequencing was done on a sample of CD4+ T cells from PBMCs. The receptors derive from a human donor with Susac syndrome.

V gene TRBV6-2 or TRBV6-3 combines with J gene TRBJ2-1; 11 positions match TRBD2. From germline, CDR1 is MNHEY and CDR2 SVGEGT. The ends lost 7 bases at V and 3 bases at J; junction bases unmatched: 8. The length of the CDR3 is 16 residues. Here the CDR3 DNA reads TGTGCCAGCACCCCCCGACTAGCGGGGAACTACAATGAGCAGTTCTTC. Translation gives CASTPRLAGNYNEQFF.

V usage is TRBV6-6 and J usage is TRBJ2-1; D is unclear. V gave up 6 bases and J gave up 6 bases, with 18 bases separating them. This CDR3 region has 15 residues. Germline CDR1 and CDR2: MNHNY and SVGAGI (reference sequence). The CDR3 protein is CASSSDRLAPNEQFF. Here the CDR3 DNA reads TGTGCCAGCAGCTCCGACCGTCTGGCGCCCAATGAGCAGTTCTTC.

This chain connects TRBV29-1 to TRBJ2-5, with TRBD2 matching over 8 bases. CDR1 is SQVTM and CDR2 is ANQGSEA in the germline V gene. Germline trimming cut 2 bases from V and 0 bases from J; bases unmatched to any gene: 2. This CDR3 is 14 amino acids long. Here the CDR3 reads CSVETSGHQETQYF. The CDR3 DNA is TGCAGCGTTGAAACTAGCGGACACCAAGAGACCCAGTACTTC.

J is TRBJ2-1 and V is TRBV11-2, with TRBD2 matching over 10 bases. The CDR3 runs 15 residues. Germline V gene lookup returns CDR1 SGHAT and CDR2 FQNNGV. The junction had 7 bases not matched to a gene; V was cut back by 3 bases and J by 8 bases. The CDR3 protein is CASSFKAGGPYEQFF. CDR3 in DNA: TGTGCCAGCAGCTTTAAAGCGGGGGGGCCTTATGAGCAGTTCTTC.

The gene calls are TRBV12-3 or TRBV12-4 and TRBJ1-5; no clear D gene. Trimming removed 6 bases from V and 3 bases from J, with 12 bases in between. This CDR3 has 14 residues. CDR3 nucleotide sequence: TGTGCCAGCAGCCTGTCGTGGGACAATCAGCCCCAGCATTTT. This sequence encodes CASSLSWDNQPQHF.

The CDR3 loop reads CATSRGGQETQYF. Here the CDR3 DNA reads TGTGCCACCTCCCGAGGGGGTCAAGAGACCCAGTACTTC. This sequence joins TRBV15 and TRBJ2-5, with D tentatively TRBD1 (6 bases). Per the germline V gene, CDR1 is LNHNV and CDR2 is YYDKDF (reference sequence). The CDR3 has 13 residues. The V end lost 8 bases, the J end lost 2 bases, and 12 bases lay between the germline ends.

The chain uses TRBV19 and TRBJ2-2; D is unresolved. The CDR3 length is 15 residues. With 4 bases removed from V and 2 bases from J, the gap between germline ends came to 11 bases. Germline-derived CDR1 and CDR2 are LNHDA and SQIVND (reference sequence). CDR3 bases: TGTGCCAGTAGTAGACGGGTCCCTAACACCGGGGAGCTGTTTTTT. This encodes CASSRRVPNTGELFF. The full variable domain, rest sourced from reference TRBV19 and TRBJ2-2, is DGGITQSPKYLFRKEGQNVTLSCEQNLNHDAMYWYRQDPGQGLRLIYYSQIVNDFQKGDIAEGYSVSREKKESFPLTVTSAQKNPTAFYLCASSRRVPNTGELFFGEGSRLTVL.

V and J are TRBV20-1 and TRBJ2-5; 12 bases map to TRBD2. CDR3 length: 14 residues. Trimming took 3 bases from V and 6 from J; bases not matched to a gene: 5. Germline lookup yields CDR1 DFQATT and CDR2 SNEGSKA (reference sequence). CDR3 sequence (DNA): TGCAGTGCTAGCTGGACTAGCGGGGAAAAGACCCAGTACTTC. Amino acid sequence: CSASWTSGEKTQYF.

The J gene is TRBJ2-4, the V gene TRBV4-2; perhaps TRBD2 as D (6 bases). Per germline, CDR1 LGHNA and CDR2 YNFKEQ. This CDR3 is built from 15 residues. V lost 0 bases and J 6 bases, leaving 12 bases between the germline ends. CDR3 amino acids: CASSQDKAGLNIQYF. The CDR3 DNA follows: TGTGCCAGCAGCCAAGACAAAGCGGGCCTAAACATTCAGTACTTC.

The gene calls are TRBV7-8 and TRBJ2-5, with a tentative D call TRBD1 (6 bases). The germline CDR1 and CDR2 sequences are SGHVS and FQNEAQ. V lost 4 bases to trimming and J lost 5 bases, with 14 bases between them. CDR3 length: 14 amino acids. CDR3: CASSSRGRGETQYF. CDR3 DNA sequence: TGTGCCAGCAGCTCGAGAGGCAGGGGTGAGACCCAGTACTTC.

The chain uses TRBV25-1 and TRBJ1-2, with 8 bases lining up with TRBD1. Germline V gene sequence: CDR1 MGHDK, CDR2 SYGVNS. The CDR3 is 14 residues long. The V and J ends lost 4 bases and 7 bases, in that order; junction bases with no gene match: 8. The CDR3 is CASSGDRTPGGYTF. The CDR3 bases are TGTGCCAGCAGTGGGGACAGGACCCCTGGTGGCTACACCTTC.

The chain carries TRBV5-1 and TRBJ2-6; D not resolved. Trimming left V 0 bases short and J 0 bases short, with 16 bases between. Germline V CDR1 and CDR2: SGHRS, YFSETQ. The CDR3 is made up of 19 amino acids. As DNA, the CDR3 is TGCGCCAGCAGCTTGGTAGGGAACCCAACCTTCTCTGGGGCCAACGTCCTGACTTTC. Protein: CASSLVGNPTFSGANVLTF.

The V gene is TRBV5-6, the J gene TRBJ1-4, with D unresolved. Germline CDR1 and CDR2: SGHDT and YYEEEE. The CDR3 runs to 14 residues. Trimming left V 4 bases short and J 8 bases short, with 15 bases between. DNA for the CDR3: TGTGCCAGCAGCCCTTACCGGACGGGGGAAAAACTGTTTTTT. Protein product: CASSPYRTGEKLFF.

The J gene is TRBJ1-5, the V gene TRBV2; D gene unclear. The CDR3 sequence is 13 residues long. Deletions cut 6 bases from V and 6 bases from J, with 12 bases between. Germline CDR1 is SNHLY and CDR2 is FYNNEI. The CDR3 DNA reads as TGTGCCAGCAGGACTGACTCCGTTCAGCCCCAGCATTTT. Its translation is CASRTDSVQPQHF.

The rearrangement links TRBV29-1 to TRBJ1-5, with 10 bases fitting TRBD1. From germline, CDR1 is SQVTM and CDR2 ANQGSEA. CDR3 size: 16 residues. With V trimmed by 0 bases and J by 4 bases, 6 bases remained unmatched. DNA of the CDR3: TGCAGCGTTGAAGATCCCCAGGGACAGGGGAATCAGCCCCAGCATTTT. It translates to CSVEDPQGQGNQPQHF.

This chain joins TRBV9 and TRBJ2-7; D call uncertain. V was shortened by 0 bases and J by 1 base, with 11 bases between the two germline ends. This CDR3 region has 15 residues. CDR1 SGDLS and CDR2 YYNGEE come from the germline V gene. The CDR3, as DNA: TGTGCCAGCAGCGTAGCGGTAGGTCAGTCCTACGAGCAGTACTTC. Translated: CASSVAVGQSYEQYF.

The chain recombines TRBV7-9 with TRBJ2-7, with D possibly matching TRBD1 (6 bases). Per the germline V gene, CDR1 is SEHNR and CDR2 is FQNEAQ (reference sequence). Trimming stripped 3 bases from V and 2 bases from J, with 14 bases between. CDR3 size: 15 residues. The CDR3 region has the DNA TGTGCCAGCAGCTTTTCCGGGACAAAAACCTACGAGCAGTACTTC. It encodes CASSFSGTKTYEQYF.

The chain has TRBV27 and TRBJ2-7; D is ambiguous. There are 14 residues in the CDR3. Germline-derived CDR1 and CDR2 are MNHEY and SMNVEV (reference sequence). V was clipped by 2 bases and J by 0 bases, with 8 bases between them. The CDR3 sequence: CASSLQASSYEQYF. The CDR3 DNA reads as TGTGCCAGCAGTTTACAGGCAAGCTCCTACGAGCAGTACTTC.

The genes are TRBV11-2 and TRBJ1-2; D is unclear. The V end lost 5 bases, the J end lost 0 bases, and 7 bases lay between the germline ends. Germline V gene sequence: CDR1 SGHAT, CDR2 FQNNGV. The CDR3 sequence is 13 residues long. For the CDR3, the DNA is TGTGCCAGCAGCCCCAATACTAACTATGGCTACACCTTC. Its translation is CASSPNTNYGYTF.

The V gene is TRBV25-1, the J gene TRBJ2-1; D not resolved. From germline, CDR1 is MGHDK and CDR2 SYGVNS. V dropped 0 bases and J dropped 0 bases, with 9 bases sitting between them. There are 16 residues in the CDR3. The CDR3 reads CASSEYYSSSYNEQFF. The DNA for the CDR3 is TGTGCCAGCAGTGAATATTACAGTTCCTCCTACAATGAGCAGTTCTTC.

V gene TRBV14 combines with J gene TRBJ2-2; 8 bases agree with TRBD1. This CDR3 region has 15 residues. CDR1 SGHDN and CDR2 FVKESK come from the germline V gene. Germline trimming cut 2 bases from V and 4 bases from J; bases unmatched to any gene: 3. CDR3 loop: CASSQRQGLTGELFF. The CDR3 coding sequence is TGTGCCAGCAGCCAACGACAGGGGCTCACCGGGGAGCTGTTTTTT.

The chain combines TRBV25-1 with TRBJ1-5, with no clear D. The V end lost 4 bases, the J end lost 7 bases, and 11 bases lay between the germline ends. The CDR3 totals 13 residues. Germline V gene data show CDR1 as MGHDK and CDR2 as SYGVNS. The CDR3 DNA follows: TGTGCCAGCAGTGCCTCGATCGAGCAGCCCCAGCATTTT. Translation gives CASSASIEQPQHF.

This chain uses TRBV20-1 with TRBJ2-7, with TRBD1 matching 10 bases. Unmatched junction bases numbered 3, after V lost 3 bases and J lost 4 bases. The CDR3 totals 13 residues. CDR1 is DFQATT, CDR2 SNEGSKA, per germline (reference sequence). CDR3 sequence reads: CSASRDRGYEQYF. The CDR3 DNA sequence: TGCAGTGCTAGCCGGGACAGGGGTTACGAGCAGTACTTC.

The gene calls are TRBV7-2 and TRBJ2-5, with 9 bases aligning to TRBD2. The junction had 5 bases not matched to a gene; V was cut back by 5 bases and J by 1 base. CDR1 is SGHTA and CDR2 is FQGNSA in the germline V gene. This CDR3 has 15 residues. In DNA form, the CDR3 reads TGTGCCAGCAGCGGGGGGGGACTAGCCCAAGAGACCCAGTACTTC. This codes for CASSGGGLAQETQYF.

The rearrangement links TRBV20-1 to TRBJ1-5; D gene ambiguous. Trimming stripped 2 bases from V and 5 bases from J, with 10 bases between. Germline V lookup: CDR1 DFQATT, CDR2 SNEGSKA (reference sequence). The CDR3 covers 13 residues. This chain's CDR3 is CSARREDDQPQHF. CDR3 DNA: TGCAGTGCTAGACGGGAGGATGATCAGCCCCAGCATTTT.

The V and J genes are TRBV20-1 and TRBJ1-5; D gene ambiguous. The CDR3 sequence is 12 residues long. From germline, CDR1 is DFQATT and CDR2 SNEGSKA (reference sequence). Between the trimmed V and J ends, which lost 3 bases and 7 bases, there was a span of 10 bases. CDR3 sequence (DNA): TGCAGTGCTAGTTTTCAGCAGCAGCCCCAGCATTTT. Protein product: CSASFQQQPQHF.

The rearrangement links TRBV7-8 to TRBJ2-1; D call uncertain. CDR1 SGHVS and CDR2 FQNEAQ come from the germline V gene. This CDR3 is 11 amino acids long. The V and J ends lost 6 bases and 4 bases respectively, with 4 bases between them. The CDR3 reads CASRQYNEQFF. CDR3 nucleotides: TGTGCCAGCAGGCAATACAATGAGCAGTTCTTC.

The chain employs TRBV12-5 and TRBJ1-2, with D unresolved. Per the germline V gene, CDR1 is LGHNT and CDR2 is FRNRAP. The CDR3 loop spans 11 amino acids. Between the trimmed V and J ends, which lost 4 bases and 3 bases, there was a span of 3 bases. CDR3 amino acids: CASGSYYGYTF. CDR3 DNA: TGTGCTAGTGGTTCCTACTATGGCTACACCTTC.

The rearrangement uses TRBV23-1 and TRBJ1-5, with D uncertain. TRBV23-1 is placed among ORFs of uncertain function. Trimming pared 5 bases from V and 8 bases from J, leaving 19 bases between. The CDR3 totals 15 residues. The CDR3 protein is CASSKGSGQTEPQHF. CDR3 nucleotides: TGCGCCAGCAGTAAAGGGTCCGGGCAGACGGAGCCCCAGCATTTT.

The V and J genes are TRBV19 and TRBJ2-2; D might be TRBD1 (6 bases). The V and J ends lost 7 bases and 4 bases respectively, with 10 bases between them. Germline loops: CDR1 LNHDA, CDR2 SQIVND (reference sequence). The CDR3 covers 13 residues. The CDR3 nucleotides are TGTGCCAGTACATCAGGGGCCACCGGGGAGCTGTTTTTT. Translation gives CASTSGATGELFF.